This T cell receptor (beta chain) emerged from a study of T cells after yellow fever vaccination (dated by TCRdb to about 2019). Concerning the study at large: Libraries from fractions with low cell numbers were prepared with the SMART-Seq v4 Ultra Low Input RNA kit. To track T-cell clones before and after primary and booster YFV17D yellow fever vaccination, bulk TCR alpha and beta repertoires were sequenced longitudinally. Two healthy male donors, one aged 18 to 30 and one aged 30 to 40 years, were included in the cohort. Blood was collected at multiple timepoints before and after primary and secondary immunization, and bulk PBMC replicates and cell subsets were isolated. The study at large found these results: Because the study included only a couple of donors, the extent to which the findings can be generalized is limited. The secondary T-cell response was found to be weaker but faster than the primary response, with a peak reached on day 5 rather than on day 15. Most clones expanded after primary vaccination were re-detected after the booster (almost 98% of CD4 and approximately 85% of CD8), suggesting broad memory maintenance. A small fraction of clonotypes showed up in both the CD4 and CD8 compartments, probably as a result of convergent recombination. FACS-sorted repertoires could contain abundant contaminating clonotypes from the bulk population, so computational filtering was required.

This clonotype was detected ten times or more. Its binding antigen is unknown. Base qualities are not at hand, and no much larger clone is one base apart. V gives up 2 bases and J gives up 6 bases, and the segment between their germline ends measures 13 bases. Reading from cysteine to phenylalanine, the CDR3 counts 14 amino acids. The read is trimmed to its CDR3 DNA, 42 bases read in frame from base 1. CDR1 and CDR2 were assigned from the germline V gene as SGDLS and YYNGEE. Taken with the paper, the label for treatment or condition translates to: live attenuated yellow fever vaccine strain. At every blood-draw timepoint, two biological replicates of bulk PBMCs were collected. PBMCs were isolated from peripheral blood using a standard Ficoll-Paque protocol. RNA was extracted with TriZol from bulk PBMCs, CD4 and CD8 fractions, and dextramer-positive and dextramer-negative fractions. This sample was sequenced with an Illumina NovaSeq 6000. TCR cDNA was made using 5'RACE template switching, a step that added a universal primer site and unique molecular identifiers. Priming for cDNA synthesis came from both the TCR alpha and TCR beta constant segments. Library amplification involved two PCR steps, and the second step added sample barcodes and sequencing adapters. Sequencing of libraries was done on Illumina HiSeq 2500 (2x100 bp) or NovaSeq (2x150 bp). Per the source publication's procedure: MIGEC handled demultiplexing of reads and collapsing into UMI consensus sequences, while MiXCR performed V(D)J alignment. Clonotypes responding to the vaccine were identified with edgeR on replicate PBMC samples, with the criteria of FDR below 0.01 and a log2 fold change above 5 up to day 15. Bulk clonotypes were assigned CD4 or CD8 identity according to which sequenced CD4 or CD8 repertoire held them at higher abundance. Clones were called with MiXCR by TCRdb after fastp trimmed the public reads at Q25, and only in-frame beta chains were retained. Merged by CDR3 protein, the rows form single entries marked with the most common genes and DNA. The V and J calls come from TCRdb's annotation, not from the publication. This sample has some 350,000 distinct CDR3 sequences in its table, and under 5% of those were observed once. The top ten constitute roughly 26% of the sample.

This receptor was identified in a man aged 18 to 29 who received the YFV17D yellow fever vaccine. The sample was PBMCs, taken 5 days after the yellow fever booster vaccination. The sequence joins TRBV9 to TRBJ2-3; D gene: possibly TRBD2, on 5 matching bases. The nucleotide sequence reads TGTGCCAGCAGCGTTGTCCCGGGCGGGGATACGCAGTATTTT. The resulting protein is CASSVVPGGDTQYF.